One sample yielded the 20 T cell receptor beta chains listed below, sequenced in a study of OX40 agonist ivuxolimab in advanced cancers. The table came from immunoSEQ multiplex PCR; TCRdb's copy has only in-frame clones and leaves some out. The data show tens of thousands of clones, around 88% seen once. The sequenced sample was CD4+ or CD8+ T cells sorted from blood, obtained in a trial of the OX40 agonist ivuxolimab. The receptor set was obtained from an adult with an advanced solid tumor such as melanoma, head and neck, liver or kidney cancer.

This chain joins TRBV6-5 and TRBJ2-1; 8 positions match TRBD2. This CDR3 is built from 14 residues. Germline trimming cut 9 bases from V and 1 base from J; bases unmatched to any gene: 5. Germline V gene data show CDR1 as MNHEY and CDR2 as SVGAGI. Written as DNA, the CDR3 is TGTGCCAGTTGCCCGGGGGGGTCCTACAATGAGCAGTTCTTC. It codes for CASCPGGSYNEQFF.

CDR3 in amino acids: CAWTTSGYEQYF. The CDR3, as DNA: TGTGCCTGGACTACGAGCGGTTACGAGCAGTACTTC. V and J are TRBV30 and TRBJ2-7, with D possibly being TRBD2 (5 bases). Trimming took 4 bases from V and 4 from J, leaving 11 bases between them. This CDR3 is 12 amino acids long. The germline V gene has CDR1 GTSNPN and CDR2 SVGIG (reference sequence).

The genes are TRBV5-5 and TRBJ2-2; weak D call: TRBD1 (6 bases). Trimming removed 4 bases at V and 4 bases at J, with 14 bases between. Germline-derived CDR1 and CDR2 are SGHKS and YYEKEE (reference sequence). The CDR3 has 15 residues. The CDR3 DNA follows: TGTGCCAGCAGCCTGGGACACGGGTCCACCGGGGAGCTGTTTTTT. This encodes CASSLGHGSTGELFF. Supplemented by reference TRBV5-5 and TRBJ2-2, the full variable domain reads DAGVTQSPTHLIKTRGQQVTLRCSPISGHKSVSWYQQVLGQGPQFIFQYYEKEERGRGNFPDRFSARQFPNYSSELNVNALLLGDSALYLCASSLGHGSTGELFFGEGSRLTVL.

This chain uses TRBV29-1 with TRBJ1-2; 8 nucleotides match TRBD1. The CDR3 runs to 16 residues. With 3 bases clipped from V and 3 bases from J, the junction kept 12 bases outside the gene matches. Germline V gene lookup returns CDR1 SQVTM and CDR2 ANQGSEA. CDR3 residues: CSVEAGGEVVDYGYTF. CDR3 sequence (DNA): TGCAGCGTTGAGGCAGGGGGCGAAGTTGTTGACTATGGCTACACCTTC.

The chain recombines TRBV5-4 with TRBJ2-2, with 11 bases matching TRBD2. CDR1 SGHNT and CDR2 YYREEE come from the germline V gene (reference sequence). The trim removed 4 bases at V and 5 bases at J, leaving 7 bases unmatched. There are 16 residues in the CDR3. CDR3 sequence: CASSVIAGGRTGELFF. CDR3 sequence (DNA): TGTGCCAGCAGCGTGATAGCGGGGGGGCGTACCGGGGAGCTGTTTTTT.

The chain recombines TRBV7-3 with TRBJ2-3, with D tentatively TRBD2 (5 bases). V lost 5 bases and J lost 2, with 17 bases in between. The CDR3 runs to 16 residues. Germline values: CDR1 SGHTA, CDR2 FQGTGA. The CDR3 is CASSPGVVGYTDTQYF. The CDR3 region has the DNA TGTGCCAGCAGCCCCGGGGTGGTTGGATACACAGATACGCAGTATTTT.

The chain links TRBV5-4 to TRBJ1-4, with a weak D call TRBD1 (6 bases). The CDR3 has 14 amino acids. With 2 bases removed from V and 6 bases from J, the gap between germline ends came to 11 bases. CDR1 and CDR2 from the germline V gene are SGHNT and YYREEE (reference sequence). The CDR3 DNA reads TGTGCCAGCAGCTTACAGGGTTCGGATGAAAAACTGTTTTTT. Amino acid sequence: CASSLQGSDEKLFF.

The chain has TRBV23-1 and TRBJ2-7, with TRBD1 as a possible D gene (7 bases). TRBV23-1 is identified as an open reading frame with a role that is uncertain. The CDR3 is made up of 11 amino acids. Trimming cost V 9 bases and J 6 bases, with 12 bases left between them. The CDR3: CASRQGGEQYV. Here the CDR3 DNA reads TGCGCCAGTAGACAGGGAGGCGAGCAGTACGTC.

V usage is TRBV2 and J usage is TRBJ1-1; the D is unclear. This CDR3 region has 14 residues. Trimming removed 0 bases at V and 0 bases at J, with 5 bases between. CDR1 and CDR2 from the germline V gene are SNHLY and FYNNEI. CDR3 sequence: CASSEASLNTEAFF. The CDR3 DNA is TGTGCCAGCAGTGAAGCGTCTTTGAACACTGAAGCTTTCTTT.

The CDR3 DNA sequence: TGTGCCATCAGTGACAGCGGGGGACAGCCCCAGCATTTT. Protein sequence: CAISDSGGQPQHF. This rearrangement joins TRBV10-3 to TRBJ1-5, with a weak D call TRBD1 (5 bases). This CDR3 has 13 residues. Germline V gives CDR1 ENHRY, CDR2 SYGVKD. V was shortened by 3 bases and J by 7 bases, with 10 bases between the two germline ends.

V gene TRBV27 combines with J gene TRBJ1-5; possibly TRBD1 for D (5 bases). Trimming took 0 bases from V and 7 from J, leaving 7 bases between them. CDR1 is MNHEY, CDR2 SMNVEV, per germline (reference sequence). There are 13 residues in the CDR3. The CDR3 region has the DNA TGTGCCAGCAGTTTATCCTGGGGCCAGCCCCAGCATTTT. Protein product: CASSLSWGQPQHF.

The rearrangement uses TRBV28 and TRBJ2-7; 9 bases line up with TRBD1. After removal of 10 bases from V and 4 bases from J, the junction contained 11 bases not matched to a gene. From germline, CDR1 is MDHEN and CDR2 SYDVKM. There are 14 residues in the CDR3. The CDR3 loop reads CATATGTGSYEQYV. In DNA form, the CDR3 reads TGTGCCACTGCAACCGGGACAGGGTCTTACGAGCAGTACGTC.

This sequence joins TRBV5-4 and TRBJ2-5; the match to TRBD2 covers 7 bases. CDR1 SGHNT and CDR2 YYREEE come from the germline V gene (reference sequence). Losses at the gene ends were 1 base for V and 1 base for J; bases not matched to a gene: 7. The CDR3 spans 16 residues. The CDR3 DNA reads as TGTGCCAGCAGCTTGTGGGGGGGGGAAGGCCAAGAGACCCAGTACTTC. Residues: CASSLWGGEGQETQYF.

The chain uses TRBV19 and TRBJ2-3, with 7 nucleotides matching TRBD2. Trimming removed 5 bases from V and 4 bases from J; junction bases left unmatched: 6. This CDR3 spans 14 amino acids. The germline V gene has CDR1 LNHDA and CDR2 SQIVND (reference sequence). DNA for the CDR3: TGTGCCAGTAGTCGTGGGGGGGGGTCAGATACGCAGTATTTT. Translation gives CASSRGGGSDTQYF.

The gene calls are TRBV13 and TRBJ2-1, with a weak D call TRBD2 (6 bases). The CDR3 loop spans 14 amino acids. The germline V gene has CDR1 PRHDT and CDR2 FYEKMQ (reference sequence). The V and J ends lost 5 bases and 8 bases respectively, with 16 bases between them. The CDR3 spells CASSPGLEGYEQFF. For the CDR3, the DNA is TGTGCCAGCAGCCCGGGACTGGAGGGGTATGAGCAGTTCTTC.

The genes are TRBV27 and TRBJ1-4, with D uncertain. Trimming took off 7 bases at V and 0 bases at J, with 12 bases between the two ends. The CDR3 totals 15 residues. Germline CDR1 reads MNHEY; CDR2 reads SMNVEV (reference sequence). CDR3 bases: TGTGCCAGCACCTGGACTGGATCAACTAATGAAAAACTGTTTTTT. Translation: CASTWTGSTNEKLFF.

This clone was detected only a few times. This chain uses TRBV19 with TRBJ1-3, with no clear D. V dropped 3 bases and J dropped 0 bases, with 9 bases sitting between them. The CDR3 consists of 15 residues. The germline V gene encodes CDR1 LNHDA and CDR2 SQIVND (reference sequence). The CDR3 loop is CASSILAISGNTIYF. The DNA of the CDR3 is TGTGCCAGTAGTATTCTGGCCATCTCTGGAAACACCATATATTTT.

The chain carries TRBV25-1 and TRBJ2-3; no clear D. Per the germline V gene, CDR1 is MGHDK and CDR2 is SYGVNS. The CDR3 loop spans 11 amino acids. V shed 5 bases and J shed 4 bases, with 4 bases lying between them. CDR3 in amino acids: CASSHSDTQYF. Written as DNA, the CDR3 is TGTGCCAGCAGTCACTCAGATACGCAGTATTTT. Full variable domain (outside the CDR3, taken from reference TRBV25-1 and TRBJ2-3): EADIYQTPRYLVIGTGKKITLECSQTMGHDKMYWYQQDPGMELHLIHYSYGVNSTEKGDLSSESTVSRIRTEHFPLTLESARPSHTSQYLCASSHSDTQYFGPGTRLTVL.

J is TRBJ1-2 and V is TRBV5-4; possibly TRBD1 for D (6 bases). Per the germline V gene, CDR1 is SGHNT and CDR2 is YYREEE (reference sequence). Trimming shortened V by 3 bases and J by 0 bases, and 18 bases separated the two germline ends. CDR3 length: 17 residues. The CDR3 region has the DNA TGTGCCAGCAGCTCTTCCGACATGGGGGCGTCTAACTATGGCTACACCTTC. It is translated as CASSSSDMGASNYGYTF.

This chain connects TRBV2 to TRBJ2-1; no firm D call. The CDR3 has 15 residues. Germline V lookup: CDR1 SNHLY, CDR2 FYNNEI. The V end lost 4 bases, the J end lost 0 bases, and 10 bases lay between the germline ends. The CDR3 is CASSAGWSSYNEQFF. DNA of the CDR3: TGTGCCAGCAGTGCCGGGTGGAGCTCCTACAATGAGCAGTTCTTC.